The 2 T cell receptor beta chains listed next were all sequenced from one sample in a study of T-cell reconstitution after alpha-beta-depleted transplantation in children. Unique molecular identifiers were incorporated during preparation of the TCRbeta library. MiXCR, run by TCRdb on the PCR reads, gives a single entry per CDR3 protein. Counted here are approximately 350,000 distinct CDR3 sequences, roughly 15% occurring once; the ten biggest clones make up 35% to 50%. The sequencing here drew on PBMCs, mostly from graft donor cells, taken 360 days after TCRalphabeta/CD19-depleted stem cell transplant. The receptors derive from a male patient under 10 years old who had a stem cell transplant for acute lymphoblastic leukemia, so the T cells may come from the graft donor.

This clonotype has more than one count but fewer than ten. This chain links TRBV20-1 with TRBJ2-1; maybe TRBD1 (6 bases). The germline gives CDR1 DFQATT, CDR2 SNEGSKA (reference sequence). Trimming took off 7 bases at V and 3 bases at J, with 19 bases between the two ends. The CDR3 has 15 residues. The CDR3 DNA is TGCAGTGTCGCTCCCGGGCTAGGGGGCTACAATGAGCAGTTCTTC. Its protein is CSVAPGLGGYNEQFF.

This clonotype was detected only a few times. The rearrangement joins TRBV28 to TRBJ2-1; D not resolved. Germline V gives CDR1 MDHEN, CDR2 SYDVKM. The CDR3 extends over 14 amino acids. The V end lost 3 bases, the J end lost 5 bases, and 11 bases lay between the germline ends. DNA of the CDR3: TGTGCCAGCAGTTTGGGTCAGGCCCACAATGAGCAGTTCTTC. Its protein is CASSLGQAHNEQFF.